This TCR beta chain was captured by sequencing in a study of blood T cell repertoires in COVID-19. Data came from immunoSEQ multiplex PCR; TCRdb stores just in-frame clones and leaves some out. The table lists around 140,000 clones, approximately 89% of them singletons. The TCR was taken from a human donor in a cohort sampled during active COVID-19. Sequenced sample: peripheral blood.

CDR3 nucleotide sequence: TGTGCCAGCAGCCCACGGGGGGGCGCCTCCTACGAGCAGTACTTC. Its protein is CASSPRGGASYEQYF. This rearrangement joins TRBV7-9 to TRBJ2-7; 8 nucleotides line up with TRBD2. Germline V lookup: CDR1 SEHNR, CDR2 FQNEAQ (reference sequence). With V trimmed by 5 bases and J by 0 bases, 6 bases remained unmatched. There are 15 residues in the CDR3.